A single T cell receptor (beta chain) is shown here with its context. Its antigen is currently not known. There are no base qualities to consult, and no much larger clone falls within one base. This entry is derived from a study of T cell responses to AZD1222 COVID-19 vaccine listed by TCRdb under 2021. In the study overall: TCR sequencing was performed for roughly 250 trial participants, of whom about 200 were given two doses of AZD1222 and approximately 25 were given two doses of MenACWY control vaccine. Trial participants were enrolled by age into subgroups of 18-55, 56-69 and 70-plus years, and roughly 160, 29 and 62 TCR-sequenced participants, respectively, were included in these subgroups. What the authors observed across the whole study: Conclusions about previously exposed vaccinees are limited, since just five to seven AZD1222 recipients were seropositive for SARS-CoV-2 at baseline. Because no samples from the day 14 peak response were available, repertoires could be characterized only after the peak T cell response. Participants were mostly white British, with more females than males. The authors suggested clonal diversity may have been underestimated. Nearly half of unique spike-specific TCRs reportedly recognized epitopes outside regions mutated in the B.1.351 and B.1.1.7 variants. After two AZD1222 doses, both the breadth and the depth of spike-specific TCRs were significantly higher than at day 0 and than in MenACWY recipients. The vaccine-associated CD4 TCRs covered the entire spike protein, and the dominant responses fell in regions 160-218 and 743-854. In the small 56-69-year group, the increase in depth fell short of significance, most likely because of low power.

The CDR3 regions of human TCRbeta chains were analyzed by immunosequencing. The authors' analysis ran thus. TCRs in the repertoires were matched against a reference library of SARS-CoV-2-specific TCRs that had been generated with the MIRA antigen-specificity platform. Breadth was defined as the fraction of unique TCRs that were SARS-CoV-2-associated, and depth was defined as the fraction of total T cells that were SARS-CoV-2-associated. Each spike-specific TCR was assigned to its reactive spike region and to a CD4 or CD8 class using the MIRA data. Log10-transformed breadth and depth values were compared by one-way ANOVA with Sidak's multiple comparisons tests. Sourced from immuneACCESS, this table was stored by TCRdb with only in-frame sequences that have V and J called. A share of the clones is absent; for the studies checked, an unresolved V gene accounts for under half, and the remainder has no known explanation. Clone size and the V and J calls come from that table; the DNA yielded D and trimming. This sample gives under 150,000 clones in total; about 90% of them show up just once. Of the sample, approximately 1.6% falls within the top ten clones.

The label giving this sample's time point can be read as: about 28 days (+/-7) after the second vaccine dose. Because spike-specific TCR depth and breadth did not differ between the two schedules, AZD1222 recipients who got a second dose at roughly 4 weeks were pooled with those who got a second dose at roughly 12 weeks. Samples from vaccinated people were obtained from the UK trials COV001 and COV002, which included a single-blind randomized controlled phase 2/3 trial of AZD1222 (ChAdOx1 nCoV-19) in healthy adults. Trial participant PBMC samples were collected at day 0 and day 28 after the second dose for TCRbeta chain sequencing. From its cysteine to its phenylalanine, the CDR3 spans 18 amino acids. Kept here is only the CDR3 DNA, which spans 54 bases and is read in frame from base 1. For this chain, trimming is 4 bases at the V end and 3 bases at the J end, and the number of junction bases without a gene match is 13. CDR1 and CDR2, per the germline V gene, are SGHAT and FQNNGV.

The TCR comes from an adult who received the AZD1222 COVID-19 vaccine. The sequence is built from TRBV11-2 and TRBJ1-3, with TRBD1 matching 9 junction bases. The sequencing used peripheral blood, collected 28 days after the second AZD1222 dose. For the CDR3, the sequence is CASSSFASGQGIGNTIYF. The DNA is as follows: TGTGCCAGCAGCTCTTTCGCCTCAGGACAGGGGATTGGAAACACCATATATTTT.